Given below is one TCR beta chain in context. V shed 0 bases, J shed 5 bases, and the junction held 3 bases outside the gene matches. The CDR3 totals 14 residues. The germline V gene encodes CDR1 KGHSY and CDR2 FQNENV. The source of the sample is a study of immune evolution from preneoplasia to lung adenocarcinoma. The data were produced by immunoSEQ multiplex PCR, yet TCRdb's version contains in-frame clones alone and is incomplete. The sample has 8,000 or so clones; 70% to 80% are singletons. The receptor comes from a donor aged 70 or over with lung adenocarcinoma. The chain is built from TRBV16 and TRBJ1-1; 7 bases map to TRBD1. The sequenced sample was FFPE minimally invasive lung adenocarcinoma tissue. The CDR3 DNA reads as TGTGCCAGCAGCCAATCTGGGGGACAGACTGAAGCTTTCTTT. This translates into CASSQSGGQTEAFF.